These 16 T cell receptor beta chains came from one sample sequenced in a study of vaccination effects on CD4 cells after COVID-19. No cognate antigen is known for these TCRs. Repertoires were generated with immunoSEQ multiplex PCR, while TCRdb's copy carries only in-frame clones and drops some. Of 25,000 to 35,000 clones listed, more than 55% are singletons. Sequencing followed a ViraFEST assay step that expanded antigen-specific CD4+ T cells with viral peptide pools. Researchers isolated CD4+ T cells once 9 to 11 days of culture had elapsed. Participants completed two doses of the BNT162b2 or mRNA-1273 vaccine. This specimen was CD4+ T cells from PBMCs cultured with SARS-CoV-2 spike peptides, taken after COVID-19 vaccination. These receptors came from a human donor who received a COVID-19 vaccine.

The chain links TRBV9 to TRBJ2-3, with D perhaps given as TRBD1 or TRBD2 (5 bases each). This CDR3 has 16 amino acids. V lost 4 bases and J lost 1, with 16 bases in between. The V gene's germline CDR1 is SGDLS and CDR2 YYNGEE. The CDR3, as DNA: TGTGCCAGCAGCCTAAAGGGACGGATCGGCACAGATACGCAGTATTTT. Protein: CASSLKGRIGTDTQYF.

This chain links TRBV7-8 with TRBJ2-7, with TRBD2 matching over 11 bases. This CDR3 region has 16 residues. Losses at the gene ends were 1 base for V and 4 bases for J; bases not matched to a gene: 6. The germline gives CDR1 SGHVS, CDR2 FQNEAQ. In nucleotides, the CDR3 is TGTGCCAGCAGCTTAGATAGGGTAGCGGGGGGGTACGAGCAGTACTTC. Amino acid sequence: CASSLDRVAGGYEQYF.

The gene calls are TRBV4-2 and TRBJ2-2, with a tentative D call TRBD1 (6 bases). The V end lost 0 bases, the J end lost 5 bases, and 10 bases lay between the germline ends. Per germline, CDR1 LGHNA and CDR2 YNFKEQ. The CDR3 spans 15 residues. This chain's CDR3 is CASSQEGGRTGELFF. The CDR3 DNA sequence: TGTGCCAGCAGCCAAGAAGGGGGACGGACCGGGGAGCTGTTTTTT.

The chain employs TRBV14 and TRBJ2-4; D gene unclear. Looked up from germline, CDR1 is SGHDN and CDR2 is FVKESK. CDR3 size: 14 residues. V gave up 4 bases and J gave up 6 bases, with 13 bases separating them. The CDR3 region is CASSRASGRNIQYF. The DNA for the CDR3 is TGTGCCAGCAGCCGGGCTTCGGGTAGAAACATTCAGTACTTC.

The genes are TRBV4-1 and TRBJ1-4; 7 nucleotides align to TRBD1. Germline loops: CDR1 MGHRA, CDR2 YSYEKL. V trimming: 0 bases; J trimming: 7 bases; junction bases outside the gene matches: 14. The CDR3 has 18 amino acids. CDR3: CASSQEQGFLVGFEKLFF. CDR3 DNA: TGCGCCAGCAGCCAAGAACAGGGGTTTTTGGTCGGTTTTGAAAAACTGTTTTTT.

The CDR3 nucleotides are TGCGCCAGCAGCGACGGGACAGGGAGCGGAAACACCATATATTTT. This sequence encodes CASSDGTGSGNTIYF. The rearrangement joins TRBV5-1 to TRBJ1-3; 9 positions match TRBD1. The germline V gene encodes CDR1 SGHRS and CDR2 YFSETQ. After removal of 4 bases from V and 4 bases from J, the junction contained 6 bases not matched to a gene. The CDR3 totals 15 residues.

The rearrangement joins TRBV5-1 to TRBJ1-1, with 8 bases aligning to TRBD1. CDR3 length equals 15 residues. Germline values: CDR1 SGHRS, CDR2 YFSETQ. J lost 3 bases, V lost 5 bases, and 9 bases had no gene match. The CDR3 DNA reads as TGCGCCAGCAGTTCGTCAAGGACAGGGTACACTGAAGCTTTCTTT. It codes for CASSSSRTGYTEAFF.

The V call is TRBV5-6, the J call TRBJ2-1; TRBD1 agrees at 9 bases. V lost 0 bases and J lost 9; bases outside the gene matches: 7. Germline CDR1 SGHDT, CDR2 YYEEEE. The CDR3 has 15 residues. CDR3 coding DNA: TGTGCCAGCAGCTTGGGAATTAGACAGGGGGGTGAGCAGTTCTTC. Its protein product is CASSLGIRQGGEQFF. Full variable domain (remainder filled in from reference TRBV5-6 and TRBJ2-1): DAGVTQSPTHLIKTRGQQVTLRCSPKSGHDTVSWYQQALGQGPQFIFQYYEEEERQRGNFPDRFSGHQFPNYSSELNVNALLLGDSALYLCASSLGIRQGGEQFFGPGTRLTVL.

The genes are TRBV7-9 and TRBJ2-3; 7 bases match TRBD1. The germline V gene has CDR1 SEHNR and CDR2 FQNEAQ (reference sequence). Trimming cost V 5 bases and J 2 bases; bases outside gene matches: 7. This CDR3 contains 15 residues. This chain's CDR3 is CASSLQGTLTDTQYF. In DNA form, the CDR3 reads TGTGCCAGCAGCCTACAGGGGACCCTCACAGATACGCAGTATTTT. The full variable domain, with the rest looked up from reference TRBV7-9 and TRBJ2-3, is DTGVSQNPRHKITKRGQNVTFRCDPISEHNRLYWYRQTLGQGPEFLTYFQNEAQLEKSRLLSDRFSAERPKGSFSTLEIQRTEQGDSAMYLCASSLQGTLTDTQYFGPGTRLTVL.

V and J are TRBV5-4 and TRBJ1-2; perhaps TRBD1 as D (5 bases). From germline, CDR1 is SGHNT and CDR2 YYREEE (reference sequence). The CDR3 extends over 15 amino acids. Trimming pared 0 bases from V and 4 bases from J, leaving 13 bases between. CDR3 DNA sequence: TGTGCCAGCAGCTTGGGGGCCAGGGTGGGCTATGGCTACACCTTC. Its translation: CASSLGARVGYGYTF.

CDR3 coding DNA: TGTGCCACCAGCAGGAACTTTCTAGCGGGGGGCGCGGATACGCAGTATTTT. Translation gives CATSRNFLAGGADTQYF. J is TRBJ2-3 and V is TRBV15, with TRBD2 identical over 11 bases. Trimming cost V 3 bases and J 6 bases; bases outside gene matches: 11. CDR3 size: 17 residues. Germline V CDR1 and CDR2: LNHNV, YYDKDF (reference sequence).

This clone was seen a handful of times. The chain couples TRBV6-5 to TRBJ2-1, with D unclear. This CDR3 contains 16 residues. Trimming removed 0 bases from V and 8 bases from J, with 17 bases in between. Per the germline V gene, CDR1 is MNHEY and CDR2 is SVGAGI. The CDR3 loop reads CASSYSNQPGQDEQFF. CDR3 nucleotides: TGTGCCAGCAGTTACTCGAATCAACCAGGTCAGGATGAGCAGTTCTTC.

This sequence joins TRBV6-5 and TRBJ1-5; TRBD1 is a possible D gene (5 bases). The CDR3 is 15 residues long. The germline V and J ends were trimmed by 0 bases and 7 bases, with 13 bases remaining between them. Germline V CDR1 and CDR2: MNHEY, SVGAGI. CDR3 DNA sequence: TGTGCCAGCAGTTACTCAGCAGGGCTTGGGCAGCCCCAGCATTTT. This gives the protein CASSYSAGLGQPQHF.

This chain links TRBV4-1 with TRBJ2-2, with 9 nucleotides matching TRBD2. This CDR3 contains 17 residues. CDR1 and CDR2 from the germline V gene are MGHRA and YSYEKL. V was clipped by 1 base and J by 4 bases; unmatched bases: 7. The CDR3 sequence is CASSQGGLAGTTGELFF. In DNA, the CDR3 is TGCGCCAGCAGCCAAGGGGGGCTAGCGGGGACCACCGGGGAGCTGTTTTTT.

The chain joins TRBV6-5 to TRBJ2-3; D not certain. The CDR3 contains 15 residues. Trimming took 3 bases from V and 1 from J, leaving 11 bases between them. Germline-derived CDR1 and CDR2 are MNHEY and SVGAGI. Here the CDR3 reads CASSYRVPGTDTQYF. The CDR3 DNA is TGTGCCAGCAGTTATCGTGTGCCAGGCACAGATACGCAGTATTTT.

This clone was counted a single time. The V call is TRBV24-1, the J call TRBJ2-2; possible D gene TRBD1, 6 bases. Germline lookup yields CDR1 KGHDR and CDR2 SFDVKD. Trimming took 7 bases from V and 4 from J, leaving 9 bases between them. The CDR3 has 13 residues. This CDR3 reads CATRDRFTGELFF. CDR3 DNA sequence: TGTGCCACCAGAGACAGGTTCACCGGGGAGCTGTTTTTT.